These T cell receptor beta chains were read from a single sample in a study of response to subunit inactivated influenza vaccine. From the RT-PCR reads, TCRdb called clonotypes with MiXCR, one entry per CDR3 protein. The table has hundreds of thousands of distinct CDR3 sequences, roughly 15% seen once; the top ten hold 6.5% to 8%. The specimen comprised PBMCs from blood, sampled 14 to 15 days before vaccination. The receptors stem from a man in his fifties who received an inactivated influenza vaccine. CDR3s leave out the opening cysteine and the closing phenylalanine or tryptophan.

V | CDR3
TRBV5-1 | ASSSDGLYEQY
TRBV4-1 | ASSQGLIVSTDTQY
TRBV6-2/TRBV6-3 | ASSYGPYQPQH
TRBV7-2 | ASSLSRSGRSSYEQY
TRBV6-1 | ASRLTSGGRNEQF
TRBV5-1 | ASSLLSRISTDTQY
TRBV5-1 | ASSITSRGHEQF
TRBV28 | ASSFASGRKGTDTQY
TRBV28 | ASQGGPYEQY
TRBV15 | ATSRSRGSGEKLF
TRBV5-5 | ASSFSGGAGELF
TRBV5-4 | ASSSQQGWRGETQY
TRBV14 | ASTGLAGDTQY
TRBV10-3 | AISGGQGAAGNTIY
TRBV5-5 | ASSLLDGDYGYT
TRBV7-9 | ASSLARGNNEQF
TRBV6-2/TRBV6-3 | ASRQGIGSPLH
TRBV10-3 | AISAHTGKTIAQETQY
TRBV6-5 | ASSYSLSGELF
TRBV29-1 | SVESYKGPHSEQY
TRBV6-1 | ASRPLMGGPEAF
TRBV28 | ASSTLAGGPVEQY
TRBV5-1 | ASSPGTLQREAF
TRBV7-9 | ASRTGLAGGNEQF
TRBV2 | ASRQLGQGPYEQY
TRBV7-8 | ASSPHLGQGTGELF
TRBV7-2 | ASTRKSGGTDTQY
TRBV7-2 | ASSLAIRGGYT
TRBV5-1 | ASRLTGTSYNEQF
TRBV7-3 | ASSPSREETQY
TRBV29-1 | SVEDSRSSYNEQF
TRBV29-1 | SVPSGRAFGELF
TRBV27 | ASSSRDFLRNEQF
TRBV7-8 | ASSFTEYQETQY
TRBV9 | ASSSEWTLQETQY
TRBV6-2/TRBV6-3 | ASRRQGTTYEQY
TRBV20-1 | SAARTDNSPLH
TRBV5-1 | ASSLDSVGTEAF
TRBV12-3/TRBV12-4 | ASSLTSPTGLY
TRBV20-1 | SARSNSYNEQF
TRBV7-7 | ASSSETGKFQETQY
TRBV7-2 | ASSPGPVRGYT